The 23 T cell receptor beta chains below all came from one sample that was sequenced in a study of B cell selection in AIRE deficiency. The sorted conventional CD4 T cells were gated as CD4+CD127+. Sequencing used immunoSEQ multiplex PCR; TCRdb keeps in-frame clones, though not all of them. The data show about 24,000 clones, approximately 96% seen once. Sequencing was performed on CD4+CD127+ conventional T cells sorted from PBMCs. The receptors were gathered from a human donor in good health.

The J gene is TRBJ1-4, the V gene TRBV6-5, with a tentative D call TRBD1 (5 bases). Deletions cut 8 bases from V and 8 bases from J, with 15 bases between. CDR1 MNHEY and CDR2 SVGAGI come from the germline V gene. The CDR3 consists of 13 residues. CDR3 in amino acids: CASGRIRGEKLFF. The CDR3 DNA sequence: TGTGCCAGCGGCCGGATTCGGGGGGAAAAACTGTTTTTT.

The chain joins TRBV6-1 to TRBJ2-7; D unresolved. Trimming removed 6 bases from V and 0 bases from J, with 15 bases in between. Germline V gene lookup returns CDR1 MNHNS and CDR2 SASEGT. The CDR3 consists of 15 residues. CDR3 residues: CASRVLADRSYEQYF. The CDR3 DNA sequence: TGTGCCAGCAGGGTATTAGCTGACCGCTCCTACGAGCAGTACTTC.

The chain couples TRBV6-5 to TRBJ2-7; maybe TRBD2 (6 bases). The ends were cut back, 5 bases at V and 3 bases at J, with 14 bases in the middle. Germline CDR1 reads MNHEY; CDR2 reads SVGAGI. There are 14 residues in the CDR3. The CDR3 loop is CASSDGDFGYEQYF. The CDR3 bases are TGTGCCAGCAGTGACGGGGACTTCGGCTACGAGCAGTACTTC.

J is TRBJ1-5 and V is TRBV19; D uncertain. V was clipped by 3 bases and J by 11 bases, with 20 bases between them. Germline values: CDR1 LNHDA, CDR2 SQIVND (reference sequence). This CDR3 contains 15 residues. DNA of the CDR3: TGTGCCAGTAGTATGAGAGGCAGACTTAAATCAGCCCAGCATTTT. Its protein is CASSMRGRLKSAQHF.

This clone was observed a single time. The chain combines TRBV9 with TRBJ1-6, with D perhaps TRBD1 (5 bases). The germline V gene has CDR1 SGDLS and CDR2 YYNGEE. CDR3 size: 15 residues. Deletions cut 0 bases from V and 13 bases from J, with 17 bases between. The CDR3, as DNA: TGTGCCAGCAGCGTAGCAGTAGGGCCCAGGGAGCCCCTCCACTTT. Amino acids: CASSVAVGPREPLHF.

This chain links TRBV6-5 with TRBJ2-7; TRBD1 matches at 7 bases. The CDR3 length is 13 residues. From germline, CDR1 is MNHEY and CDR2 SVGAGI. V lost 5 bases and J lost 3; bases outside the gene matches: 4. The CDR3 sequence is CASSPGTDYEQYF. The CDR3 DNA sequence: TGTGCCAGCAGTCCGGGGACAGACTACGAGCAGTACTTC.

The genes are TRBV28 and TRBJ2-4, with 7 bases identical to TRBD2. The CDR3 length is 14 residues. V lost 6 bases to trimming and J lost 1 base; unmatched junction nucleotides: 3. Germline values: CDR1 MDHEN, CDR2 SYDVKM. The CDR3 loop reads CASRAGGAKNIQYF. As DNA, the CDR3 is TGTGCCAGCAGGGCCGGGGGGGCCAAAAACATTCAGTACTTC.

This clone was seen a few times. The CDR3 sequence: CASSVSGGLSTDTQYF. For the CDR3, the DNA is TGTGCCAGCAGCGTTAGCGGGGGCCTTAGCACAGATACGCAGTATTTT. The chain couples TRBV5-4 to TRBJ2-3; 9 bases match TRBD2. Germline lookup yields CDR1 SGHNT and CDR2 YYREEE (reference sequence). Trimming cost V 4 bases and J 0 bases; bases outside gene matches: 6. The CDR3 runs 16 residues.

The rearrangement joins TRBV5-1 to TRBJ1-4; 8 bases line up with TRBD1. The V gene's germline CDR1 is SGHRS and CDR2 YFSETQ. The CDR3 runs to 14 residues. Trimming cost V 0 bases and J 7 bases; bases outside gene matches: 2. Here the CDR3 reads CASSLAGTGEKLFF. DNA for the CDR3: TGCGCCAGCAGCTTGGCCGGGACAGGTGAAAAACTGTTTTTT. The full variable domain, rest sourced from reference TRBV5-1 and TRBJ1-4, is KAGVTQTPRYLIKTRGQQVTLSCSPISGHRSVSWYQQTPGQGLQFLFEYFSETQRNKGNFPGRFSGRQFSNSRSEMNVSTLELGDSALYLCASSLAGTGEKLFFGSGTQLSVL.

The V gene is TRBV7-9, the J gene TRBJ1-4, with 10 bases identical to TRBD1. The CDR3 contains 15 residues. Germline CDR1 reads SEHNR; CDR2 reads FQNEAQ (reference sequence). Germline trimming cut 4 bases from V and 6 bases from J; bases unmatched to any gene: 5. CDR3 residues: CASSSPGQGYEKLFF. CDR3 sequence (DNA): TGTGCCAGCAGCTCACCGGGACAGGGGTATGAAAAACTGTTTTTT.

This chain connects TRBV27 to TRBJ2-3, with 13 bases fitting TRBD2. V was pared by 5 bases and J by 6 bases, with 8 bases of the junction left unmatched. This CDR3 is 16 amino acids long. Germline V lookup: CDR1 MNHEY, CDR2 SMNVEV (reference sequence). CDR3 in amino acids: CASSLLGLAGQDTQYF. In DNA, the CDR3 is TGTGCCAGCAGTCTATTGGGACTAGCGGGACAGGATACGCAGTATTTT.

The rearrangement uses TRBV7-3 and TRBJ2-3; D might be TRBD2 (5 bases). The CDR3 has 14 residues. Germline CDR1 and CDR2: SGHTA and FQGTGA. The V end lost 7 bases, the J end lost 3 bases, and 14 bases lay between the germline ends. CDR3 sequence reads: CASIRETVTDTQYF. The CDR3, as DNA: TGTGCCAGCATCCGGGAAACTGTGACAGATACGCAGTATTTT.

The rearrangement joins TRBV5-4 to TRBJ2-5; TRBD2 aligns across 10 bases. Germline loops: CDR1 SGHNT, CDR2 YYREEE (reference sequence). J lost 4 bases, V lost 0 bases, and 6 bases had no gene match. CDR3 length: 16 amino acids. DNA of the CDR3: TGTGCCAGCAGCTTGGGGGGACTAGCGTCCGGAGAGACCCAGTACTTC. It codes for CASSLGGLASGETQYF.

The chain joins TRBV14 to TRBJ2-1; no clear D. Germline-derived CDR1 and CDR2 are SGHDN and FVKESK. The CDR3 has 14 residues. V lost 9 bases to trimming and J lost 3 bases, with 15 bases between them. CDR3 protein: CASRSGTSYNEQFF. CDR3 sequence (DNA): TGTGCCAGTCGGAGTGGTACGAGCTACAATGAGCAGTTCTTC.

The chain couples TRBV7-7 to TRBJ2-1; D is perhaps TRBD2 (5 bases). The CDR3 runs 12 residues. The V gene lost 11 bases and the J gene lost 7 bases, with 15 bases spanning the gap. The germline V gene encodes CDR1 SSHAT and CDR2 FNYEAQ (reference sequence). The CDR3 DNA reads as TGTGCCCTGAGCGGTATCAGTAATGAGCAGTTCTTC. This encodes CALSGISNEQFF.

The V and J genes are TRBV19 and TRBJ1-4, with TRBD1 identical over 10 bases. This CDR3 has 13 amino acids. CDR1 and CDR2 (germline): LNHDA, SQIVND (reference sequence). V lost 8 bases to trimming and J lost 7 bases; unmatched junction nucleotides: 4. CDR3 loop: CASGGTGVEKLFF. CDR3 bases: TGTGCCAGTGGAGGGACAGGGGTTGAAAAACTGTTTTTT.

V is TRBV4-3 and J is TRBJ1-3; D ambiguous. This CDR3 is 15 amino acids long. The V and J ends lost 3 bases and 0 bases respectively, with 9 bases between them. Germline-derived CDR1 and CDR2 are LGHNA and YSLEER. The CDR3 nucleotides are TGCGCCAGCAGCCAGGGCTGGGGCTCTGGAAACACCATATATTTT. Translated, it gives CASSQGWGSGNTIYF.

The chain is built from TRBV7-9 and TRBJ2-3, with D unclear. V lost 6 bases and J lost 3, with 10 bases in between. Germline V CDR1 and CDR2: SEHNR, FQNEAQ (reference sequence). This CDR3 has 13 residues. CDR3 loop: CASSPDGTDTQYF. DNA for the CDR3: TGTGCCAGCAGTCCGGACGGAACAGATACGCAGTATTTT.

V usage is TRBV13 and J usage is TRBJ2-3; no definite D call. The V gene lost 2 bases and the J gene lost 0 bases, with 6 bases spanning the gap. CDR1 and CDR2 (germline): PRHDT, FYEKMQ (reference sequence). There are 14 residues in the CDR3. The CDR3 here is CASSLSGSTDTQYF. The CDR3, as DNA: TGTGCCAGCAGCTTATCAGGTAGCACAGATACGCAGTATTTT.

The V and J genes are TRBV19 and TRBJ2-6; no definite D call. This CDR3 has 15 amino acids. V was trimmed by 2 bases and J by 2 bases, leaving 7 bases between them. The germline V gene encodes CDR1 LNHDA and CDR2 SQIVND (reference sequence). The chain's CDR3 is CASSISGPGANVLTF. In DNA form, the CDR3 reads TGTGCCAGTAGTATAAGTGGCCCTGGGGCCAACGTCCTGACTTTC.

V gene TRBV15 combines with J gene TRBJ2-2; D may match TRBD1 or TRBD2 (5 bases each). Germline CDR1 is LNHNV and CDR2 is YYDKDF (reference sequence). V lost 7 bases to trimming and J lost 8 bases, with 14 bases between them. The CDR3 is 13 amino acids. In DNA form, the CDR3 reads TGTGCCACCACTGGGACGCACGGAGGGGAGCTGTTTTTT. It encodes CATTGTHGGELFF.

The gene calls are TRBV28 and TRBJ1-5, with D perhaps matching TRBD1 (5 bases). The CDR3 consists of 14 residues. The V end lost 6 bases, the J end lost 4 bases, and 13 bases lay between the germline ends. The germline CDR1 and CDR2 sequences are MDHEN and SYDVKM. CDR3 nucleotides: TGTGCCAGCAGGTACGGGACCGCGAATCAGCCCCAGCATTTT. This encodes CASRYGTANQPQHF.

This CDR3 reads CASSYTSGFQGQYF. The DNA of the CDR3 is TGTGCCAGCAGTTACACTTCGGGGTTCCAGGGGCAGTACTTC. The chain carries TRBV6-5 and TRBJ2-7; the D gene could be TRBD1 or TRBD2 (5 bases each). The germline V gene has CDR1 MNHEY and CDR2 SVGAGI. This CDR3 is 14 amino acids long. V lost 2 bases and J 9 bases, leaving 17 bases between the germline ends.